The rows below give T cell receptor beta chains drawn from one sample of a study of T cells in Graves' hyperthyroidism and ophthalmopathy. TCRdb re-called the multiplex PCR reads through MiXCR, storing one row per CDR3 protein. The repertoire holds hundreds of thousands of distinct CDR3 sequences, with about 20% as singletons. The sample consisted of blood. Receptors originate from a woman in her 70s with Graves' ophthalmopathy. CDR3s include the opening cysteine and the closing phenylalanine or tryptophan. The order of the fields is D gene, clone size, V gene, J gene, CDR3 DNA, CDR3 protein. D genes are given only for firm matches. Only some rows state a clone size, as once, few, many or a class for expanded clones.

D: NA; size: many; V: TRBV10-1; J: TRBJ2-5; DNA: TGCGCCAGCAACCCAGACAGATTCCAAGAGACCCAGTACTTC; CDR3: CASNPDRFQETQYF
D: TRBD2; size: many; V: TRBV6-1; J: TRBJ2-5; DNA: TGTGCCAGCAGTTCGACTAGCGGGAGGTTGGAGACCCAGTACTTC; CDR3: CASSSTSGRLETQYF
D: NA; size: many; V: TRBV6-2/TRBV6-3; J: TRBJ2-7; DNA: TGTGCCAGCAGTTACAGCGAGAGGGGCTCCTACGAGCAGTACTTC; CDR3: CASSYSERGSYEQYF
D: NA; size: NA; V: TRBV9; J: TRBJ2-2; DNA: TGTGCCAGCAGCGTAGTCGGGGTCGGGGAGCTGTTTTTT; CDR3: CASSVVGVGELFF
D: NA; size: NA; V: TRBV30; J: TRBJ1-1; DNA: TGTGCCTGGAGGTCCAGAAAGAACACTGAAGCTTTCTTT; CDR3: CAWRSRKNTEAFF
D: NA; size: NA; V: TRBV2; J: TRBJ2-1; DNA: TGTGCCAGCAGTGATTGGGAGGAGCAGTTCTTC; CDR3: CASSDWEEQFF
D: NA; size: many; V: TRBV28; J: TRBJ1-1; DNA: TGTGCCAGCAGTTGGCTCGGGGGCGGGGAAGCTTTCTTT; CDR3: CASSWLGGGEAFF
D: NA; size: NA; V: TRBV7-7; J: TRBJ2-1; DNA: TGTGCTAGCAGCTCGGGACTCTTGGGGAACAATGAGCAGTTCTTC; CDR3: CASSSGLLGNNEQFF
D: NA; size: NA; V: TRBV19; J: TRBJ1-4; DNA: TGTGCCAGTAGTATGACGGCAACTAATGAAAAACTGTTTTTT; CDR3: CASSMTATNEKLFF
D: TRBD1; size: many; V: TRBV12-3/TRBV12-4; J: TRBJ2-5; DNA: TGTGCCAGCAGTCCCGGGACAGGGGCACGTAGCGAGACCCAGTACTTC; CDR3: CASSPGTGARSETQYF
D: TRBD2; size: NA; V: TRBV19; J: TRBJ2-1; DNA: TGTGCCAGTAGTATCTCTAGCGGTTTCAATGAGCAGTTCTTC; CDR3: CASSISSGFNEQFF
D: NA; size: few; V: TRBV9; J: TRBJ2-1; DNA: TGTGCCAGCAGCGGGGGAGAAGCGAGTTACTACAATGAGCAGTTCTTC; CDR3: CASSGGEASYYNEQFF
D: NA; size: NA; V: TRBV9; J: TRBJ1-1; DNA: TGTGCCAGCAGGGAACGAGGGGGGACTGAAGCTTTCTTT; CDR3: CASRERGGTEAFF
D: TRBD2; size: NA; V: TRBV7-3; J: TRBJ2-1; DNA: TGTGCCAGCAGCCCCGTGGGGGGGGTTGATATGGAAAAGAGGTTCTTC; CDR3: CASSPVGGVDMEKRFF
D: TRBD2; size: many; V: TRBV11-2; J: TRBJ2-1; DNA: TGTGCCAGCAGCGTGACTAGCGGGATGGCCTACAATGAGCAGTTCTTC; CDR3: CASSVTSGMAYNEQFF
D: NA; size: once; V: TRBV29-1; J: TRBJ1-2; DNA: NA; CDR3: CSGGQTNYGCTF
D: NA; size: NA; V: TRBV25-1; J: TRBJ2-6; DNA: TGTGCCATCTATTGTTGGCTTCCAGGGGGGCTGTTCTCTGGGGCCAACGTCCTGACTTTC; CDR3: CAIYCWLPGGLFSGANVLTF
D: TRBD2; size: NA; V: TRBV30; J: TRBJ2-3; DNA: TGTGCCTGGAGTGACCTTCGATTAGCGGGAACCTCTAGCACAGATACGCAGTATTTT; CDR3: CAWSDLRLAGTSSTDTQYF
D: NA; size: few; V: TRBV7-3; J: TRBJ2-2; DNA: TGTGCCAGCAGCTTCTCCGGGACAATAGGAGCCGGGGAGCTGTTTTTT; CDR3: CASSFSGTIGAGELFF
D: TRBD1; size: few; V: TRBV28; J: TRBJ2-1; DNA: TGTGCCAGCAGTTCCCGACAGGGTGGGAACAATGAGCAGTTCTTC; CDR3: CASSSRQGGNNEQFF
D: NA; size: NA; V: TRBV6-2/TRBV6-3; J: TRBJ2-7; DNA: TGTGCCAGCAGTAACTACCCCATCTACGAGCAGTACTTC; CDR3: CASSNYPIYEQYF
D: TRBD1; size: NA; V: TRBV7-2; J: TRBJ1-2; DNA: TGTGCCAGCAGCCTCCGGGACAGGGACTATGGCTACACCTTC; CDR3: CASSLRDRDYGYTF
D: NA; size: NA; V: TRBV15; J: TRBJ1-2; DNA: TGTGCCACCAGCAGACTCCCGGGACTGAACTATGGCTACACCTTC; CDR3: CATSRLPGLNYGYTF
D: NA; size: NA; V: TRBV20-1; J: TRBJ2-7; DNA: TGCAGTGTTAAGACTAGTGTGGACGAGCAGTACTTC; CDR3: CSVKTSVDEQYF
D: TRBD1; size: few; V: TRBV20-1; J: TRBJ1-1; DNA: TGCAGTGCTAGAGATCAGGGGGGAAACACTGAAGCTTTCTTT; CDR3: CSARDQGGNTEAFF
D: NA; size: NA; V: TRBV7-3; J: TRBJ2-1; DNA: TGTGCCAGCAGCCCCTCTAGGACATCCTACAATGAGCAGTTCTTC; CDR3: CASSPSRTSYNEQFF
D: NA; size: few; V: TRBV7-9; J: TRBJ2-5; DNA: TGTGCCAGCAGTTACGGGGGCCCTGGGCAAGAGACCCAGTACTTC; CDR3: CASSYGGPGQETQYF
D: NA; size: few; V: TRBV3-1; J: TRBJ1-4; DNA: TGTGCCAGCAGCCAAGGAGGGACTCGCGAAAAACTGTTTTTT; CDR3: CASSQGGTREKLFF
D: NA; size: few; V: TRBV11-3; J: TRBJ2-1; DNA: TGTGCCAGCAGCCTCAGCGTCGGTGAGCAGTTCTTC; CDR3: CASSLSVGEQFF
D: TRBD2; size: many; V: TRBV20-1; J: TRBJ2-3; DNA: TGCAGTGCTAGGGTAGCGGGAGCCACAGATACGCAGTATTTT; CDR3: CSARVAGATDTQYF
D: TRBD1; size: NA; V: TRBV20-1; J: TRBJ2-7; DNA: TGCAGTGCCAAAATTGGGGGACAGGGCTACGAGCAGTACTTC; CDR3: CSAKIGGQGYEQYF
D: TRBD1; size: many; V: TRBV28; J: TRBJ2-7; DNA: TGTGCCAGCAGCCGGACAGGCGGTAGGTACGAGCAGTACTTC; CDR3: CASSRTGGRYEQYF
D: TRBD1; size: many; V: TRBV28; J: TRBJ1-1; DNA: TGTGCCAGCGGACAGGGGGCAGGGACTGAAGCTTTCTTT; CDR3: CASGQGAGTEAFF
D: NA; size: few; V: TRBV7-2; J: TRBJ2-5; DNA: TGTGCCAGCAGCTTAGAGGGGGGAGGAAAGACCCAGTACTTC; CDR3: CASSLEGGGKTQYF
D: NA; size: many; V: TRBV6-2/TRBV6-3; J: TRBJ2-1; DNA: TGTGCCAGCAGTTCCCATAGCAGTGAGCAGTTCTTC; CDR3: CASSSHSSEQFF
D: NA; size: NA; V: TRBV12-3/TRBV12-4; J: TRBJ2-2; DNA: TGTGCCAGCAGTTCACAGGGTTTAAACACCGGGGAGCTGTTTTTT; CDR3: CASSSQGLNTGELFF
D: NA; size: many; V: TRBV30; J: TRBJ1-5; DNA: TGTGCCTGGAGTGTACTGCGTCAGCCCCAGCATTTT; CDR3: CAWSVLRQPQHF
D: NA; size: many; V: TRBV7-9; J: TRBJ1-5; DNA: TGTGCCAGCAGCTCAGGGATCAATCAGCCCCAGCATTTT; CDR3: CASSSGINQPQHF
D: NA; size: NA; V: TRBV19; J: TRBJ2-1; DNA: TGTGCCAGTAGTGGAGGGGCTAGCTCCTACAATGAGCAGTTCTTC; CDR3: CASSGGASSYNEQFF
D: NA; size: few; V: TRBV10-1; J: TRBJ1-2; DNA: TGCGCCAGCAGTGATTCGGGGGCCGAAGGCTACACCTTC; CDR3: CASSDSGAEGYTF
D: NA; size: NA; V: TRBV10-3; J: TRBJ2-1; DNA: TGTGCCATCAGTGAGGGCGGCTCTGAGCAGTTCTTC; CDR3: CAISEGGSEQFF
D: NA; size: few; V: TRBV3-1; J: TRBJ1-6; DNA: TGTGCCAGCAGCCAAGTCTGGCGGGGTTCCAATTCACCCCTCCACTTT; CDR3: CASSQVWRGSNSPLHF
D: NA; size: few; V: TRBV3-1; J: TRBJ1-1; DNA: TGTGCCAGCAGCCAAGGTCCCTTAACGAACACTGAAGCTTTCTTT; CDR3: CASSQGPLTNTEAFF
D: TRBD2; size: many; V: TRBV28; J: TRBJ2-7; DNA: TGTGCCAGCGGGCTAGCGGGAGACGAGCAGTACTTC; CDR3: CASGLAGDEQYF
D: TRBD2; size: many; V: TRBV12-3/TRBV12-4; J: TRBJ2-1; DNA: TGTGCCAGCAGCAGACTAGCGGGAGGGCCTGGTAATGAGCAGTTCTTC; CDR3: CASSRLAGGPGNEQFF
D: NA; size: NA; V: TRBV20-1; J: TRBJ2-7; DNA: TGCAGTGCAAACGGAGGACTTGAACCCTCCTACGAGCAGTACTTC; CDR3: CSANGGLEPSYEQYF
D: NA; size: few; V: TRBV18; J: TRBJ2-5; DNA: TGTGCCAGCTCACCACCATCGCTGCCCGGGACCCAGTACTTC; CDR3: CASSPPSLPGTQYF
D: NA; size: NA; V: TRBV10-1; J: TRBJ2-3; DNA: TGCGCCAGCAGTGGTGACGGATTTCACACAGATACGCAGTATTTT; CDR3: CASSGDGFHTDTQYF
D: TRBD1; size: few; V: TRBV29-1; J: TRBJ1-2; DNA: TGCAGCGTTGAGGACAGGGGTGGCTATGGCTACACCTTC; CDR3: CSVEDRGGYGYTF
D: TRBD2; size: few; V: TRBV19; J: TRBJ2-7; DNA: TGTGCCAGTAGTACCCAGGATAGCGGGATCTACGAGCAGTACTTC; CDR3: CASSTQDSGIYEQYF
D: NA; size: NA; V: TRBV20-1; J: TRBJ2-7; DNA: TGCAGTGCTAGAGATCTATACCACTCCTACGAGCAGTACTTC; CDR3: CSARDLYHSYEQYF
D: NA; size: few; V: TRBV7-2; J: TRBJ2-1; DNA: TGTGCCAGCAGCCCCCGTTCAGGGGCAAATGAGCAGTTCTTC; CDR3: CASSPRSGANEQFF
D: NA; size: few; V: TRBV11-3; J: TRBJ2-2; DNA: TGTGCCAGCAGCTTGGGGGGAGCCGACACCGGGGAGCTGTTTTTT; CDR3: CASSLGGADTGELFF
D: TRBD1; size: many; V: TRBV12-3/TRBV12-4; J: TRBJ1-2; DNA: TGTGCCAGCACCGGGACAGGGCGCTATGGCTACACCTTC; CDR3: CASTGTGRYGYTF
D: NA; size: NA; V: TRBV7-9; J: TRBJ2-7; DNA: TGTGCCAGCAGCCAGAGGTCAGTCCCCTACGAGCAGTACTTC; CDR3: CASSQRSVPYEQYF